This note documents a single TCR beta chain sequence. Its antigen is not identified. This specimen belongs to a study of molecular identifiers for immune sequencing clone quantification. Whole-study results and caveats: Clones above 20 RNA copies held over 98% of effector molecules, under 1% in naive cells.

The germline V gene encodes CDR1 SGHDT and CDR2 YYEEEE. With 4 bases clipped from V and 2 bases from J, the junction kept 11 bases outside the gene matches. The CDR3 length is 16 residues. TCRdb processed the PCR reads anew with MiXCR; each CDR3 protein has one entry. The sample lists over 550,000 distinct CDR3 sequences, 25% occurring once. The specimen sequenced was naive CD8+ T cells from blood, with Jurkat cell RNA spiked in. Subset here: FACS-sorted CD8+CD4-CCR7+CD45RA+ naive T cells. This chain uses TRBV5-6 with TRBJ2-5, with TRBD2 matching 7 bases. This receptor was obtained from a human donor in good health. Some libraries in this study had Jurkat cell RNA spiked in. The CDR3 reads CASSLATSEIQETQYF. Written as DNA, the CDR3 is TGTGCCAGCAGCCTAGCCACTAGCGAGATTCAAGAGACCCAGTACTTC.